Shown below are 26 T cell receptor beta chains from a single sample sequenced in a study of T cells in Graves' hyperthyroidism and ophthalmopathy. The investigators amplified TCR beta CDR3 regions from RNA transcripts. Carried out on the TCR CDR3, a first-round RT-PCR used the HTBI primer set. One entry per CDR3 protein, called by TCRdb with MiXCR from the multiplex PCR reads. The profile shows hundreds of thousands of distinct CDR3 sequences, more than 30% of them singletons. Sequenced material: blood. Receptors originate from a man between 18 and 35 years old with Graves' hyperthyroidism.

In the case of this clonotype: The junction departs from the called germline gene at one end, perhaps through a read error. The chain employs TRBV15 and TRBJ2-5; TRBD2 matches at 9 bases. This CDR3 is 12 amino acids long. Germline assignment: CDR1 LNHNV and CDR2 YYDKDF (reference sequence). In DNA, the CDR3 is TGTGCCACCAGCAGAGATAGCGGGAGCAAGTCCTTC. It translates to CATSRDSGSKSF.

This clonotype has a handful of counts. V is TRBV2 and J is TRBJ2-2, with D perhaps matching TRBD1 or TRBD2 (5 bases each). Trimming took off 8 bases at V and 2 bases at J, with 15 bases between the two ends. The CDR3 totals 15 residues. CDR1 is SNHLY and CDR2 is FYNNEI in the germline V gene. CDR3 sequence: CASHLGAVNTGELFF. CDR3 sequence (DNA): TGTGCCAGCCACCTCGGGGCGGTCAACACCGGGGAGCTGTTTTTT.

The genes are TRBV4-3 and TRBJ1-5; D not resolved. The CDR3 consists of 13 residues. In germline, CDR1 is LGHNA, CDR2 YSLEER. V lost 1 base and J lost 7, with 8 bases in between. The DNA for the CDR3 is TGCGCCAGCAGCCAAGTGGCCGAACAGCCCCAGCATTTT. It yields the protein CASSQVAEQPQHF.

Many counts were recorded for this clonotype. The chain links TRBV10-3 to TRBJ2-7, with D perhaps TRBD1 or TRBD2 (5 bases each). V shed 6 bases and J shed 6 bases, with 15 bases lying between them. Germline loops: CDR1 ENHRY, CDR2 SYGVKD. The CDR3 runs to 13 residues. CDR3 region: CAISRPGTPEQYF. DNA of the CDR3: TGTGCCATCAGCCGACCCGGGACCCCCGAGCAGTACTTC.

The genes are TRBV12-3 or TRBV12-4 and TRBJ2-7; 14 nucleotides line up with TRBD2. V gave up 5 bases and J gave up 6 bases; unmatched junction bases: 6. CDR3 length: 15 amino acids. CDR3 DNA sequence: TGTGCCAGCAGTCCGACTAGCGGGAGGGCCTCCGAGCAGTACTTC. Protein: CASSPTSGRASEQYF.

This clonotype was recorded a few times. The J gene is TRBJ1-1, the V gene TRBV3-1, with D uncertain. The CDR3 covers 15 residues. CDR1 and CDR2 from the germline V gene are LGHDT and YNNKEL (reference sequence). Deletions cut 1 base from V and 2 bases from J, with 11 bases between. The CDR3 bases are TGTGCCAGCAGCCAAGTAGCCCACGGAAACACTGAAGCTTTCTTT. It translates to CASSQVAHGNTEAFF.

This clonotype was observed at least ten times. This chain uses TRBV2 with TRBJ1-4; D possibly corresponds to TRBD1 (5 bases). In germline, CDR1 is SNHLY, CDR2 FYNNEI. There are 15 residues in the CDR3. V was clipped by 7 bases and J by 5 bases, with 17 bases between them. The chain's CDR3 is CASTAWDRRNEKLFF. For the CDR3, the DNA is TGTGCCAGCACTGCGTGGGACCGTAGGAATGAAAAACTGTTTTTT. Based on the CDR3 plus reference TRBV2 and TRBJ1-4, the full variable domain is EPEVTQTPSHQVTQMGQEVILRCVPISNHLYFYWYRQILGQKVEFLVSFYNNEISEKSEIFDDQFSVERPDGSNFTLKIRSTKLEDSAMYFCASTAWDRRNEKLFFGSGTQLSVL.

This clonotype was counted once. The chain links TRBV7-2 to TRBJ2-5; weak D call: TRBD1 (5 bases). The CDR3 spans 15 residues. Germline CDR1 reads SGHTA; CDR2 reads FQGNSA. V lost 4 bases, J lost 5 bases, and 17 bases lay in between. CDR3 in amino acids: CASSSAGRAGETQYF. In DNA, the CDR3 is TGTGCCAGCAGCTCAGCCGGCAGGGCCGGGGAGACCCAGTACTTC. The full variable domain, rest sourced from reference TRBV7-2 and TRBJ2-5, is GAGVSQSPSNKVTEKGKDVELRCDPISGHTALYWYRQSLGQGLEFLIYFQGNSAPDKSGLPSDRFSAERTGGSVSTLTIQRTQQEDSAVYLCASSSAGRAGETQYFGPGTRLLVL.

This clonotype was recorded at least ten times. V gene TRBV10-1 combines with J gene TRBJ2-5, with D perhaps TRBD2 (7 bases). Germline V gives CDR1 WNHNN, CDR2 SYGVQD (reference sequence). The CDR3 is 14 amino acids. V lost 0 bases, J lost 9 bases, and 14 bases lay in between. The CDR3 region is CASSESTQGGAQYF. The DNA of the CDR3 is TGCGCCAGCAGTGAGTCGACTCAAGGGGGGGCCCAGTACTTC.

The chain is built from TRBV7-9 and TRBJ1-4; TRBD1 aligns across 8 bases. CDR1 is SEHNR and CDR2 is FQNEAQ in the germline V gene (reference sequence). The CDR3 covers 14 residues. V was pared by 10 bases and J by 7 bases, with 11 bases of the junction left unmatched. The CDR3 region is CATRPDREGEKLFF. CDR3 nucleotide sequence: TGTGCCACCAGACCGGACAGGGAAGGTGAAAAACTGTTTTTT.

About this clonotype: A much larger clone differs from this one at a single base, so this may be a read error. The V gene is TRBV7-2, the J gene TRBJ1-1, with 9 nucleotides matching TRBD1. The CDR3 spans 15 residues. Germline CDR1 SGHTA, CDR2 FQGNSA. Here the CDR3 DNA reads TGTGTCAGCAGCTTACAGGGGGCTGTGAACACTGAAGCTTTCTTT. This translates into CVSSLQGAVNTEAFF.

Concerning this clonotype itself: Here the CDR3 omits its conserved ending phenylalanine or tryptophan, so a read error is the likely source. The DNA is left out, because the CDR3 cannot be placed on it with certainty; the CDR3 is given as TCRdb lists it. J is TRBJ1-1 and V is TRBV7-2. The V gene's germline CDR1 is SGHTA and CDR2 FQGNSA. The CDR3 adds up to 8 amino acids, both ends counted. CDR3 sequence: CASSLAFV.

Concerning this clonotype: A much bigger clone sits one base away, suggesting this may be a read error. The J gene is TRBJ1-5, the V gene TRBV2; 9 bases align to TRBD1. V gave up 4 bases and J gave up 6 bases; unmatched junction bases: 4. This CDR3 is built from 14 residues. CDR1 SNHLY and CDR2 FYNNEI come from the germline V gene. CDR3 residues: CASSGGQGSQPQHF. The CDR3 region has the DNA TGTGCCAGCAGTGGGGGACAGGGCTCTCAGCCCCAGCATTTT.

The chain carries TRBV29-1 and TRBJ1-1; maybe TRBD1 (5 bases). With 8 bases removed from V and 4 bases from J, the gap between germline ends came to 17 bases. This CDR3 region has 13 residues. Germline CDR1 is SQVTM and CDR2 is ANQGSEA. CDR3 coding DNA: TGCAGCAGTAGCCAGGGTCCCGGCACTGAAGCTTTCTTT. This codes for CSSSQGPGTEAFF. The variable domain in full, completed from reference TRBV29-1 and TRBJ1-1, reads SAVISQKPSRDICQRGTSLTIQCQVDSQVTMMFWYRQQPGQSLTLIATANQGSEATYESGFVIDKFPISRPNLTFSTLTVSNMSPEDSSIYLCSSSQGPGTEAFFGQGTRLTVV.

The chain uses TRBV7-2 and TRBJ2-7; D possibly uses TRBD1 or TRBD2 (5 bases each). V was clipped by 5 bases and J by 5 bases, with 22 bases between them. CDR3 length equals 16 residues. Germline CDR1 reads SGHTA; CDR2 reads FQGNSA. CDR3 bases: TGTGCCAGCAGCCAAGAGGGGCACACCTGGGGGAACGAGCAGTACTTC. Its protein product is CASSQEGHTWGNEQYF.

This clonotype was seen only a few times. The chain joins TRBV19 to TRBJ2-7; 7 nucleotides align to TRBD2. There are 15 residues in the CDR3. V lost 3 bases, J lost 3 bases, and 8 bases stayed unmatched. Germline V gene data show CDR1 as LNHDA and CDR2 as SQIVND (reference sequence). CDR3 bases: TGTGCCAGTAGTATCGCGGGAGAGAGAAGCTACGAGCAGTACTTC. It translates to CASSIAGERSYEQYF. The full variable domain, its missing parts supplied by reference TRBV19 and TRBJ2-7, is DGGITQSPKYLFRKEGQNVTLSCEQNLNHDAMYWYRQDPGQGLRLIYYSQIVNDFQKGDIAEGYSVSREKKESFPLTVTSAQKNPTAFYLCASSIAGERSYEQYFGPGTRLTVT.

Remarks on this clonotype: A much larger clone lies one base from this, so it may be a read error. The CDR3 DNA is TGTGCCACCAGCGGCTGGGCAGGGGGAAATAGCAATCAGCCCCAGCATTTT. Translation: CATSGWAGGNSNQPQHF. The rearrangement links TRBV15 to TRBJ1-5; 7 nucleotides line up with TRBD1. With V trimmed by 5 bases and J by 0 bases, 10 bases remained unmatched. The CDR3 runs to 17 residues. Per the germline V gene, CDR1 is LNHNV and CDR2 is YYDKDF (reference sequence).

The chain recombines TRBV20-1 with TRBJ2-3; a weak D match, TRBD2 (5 bases). This CDR3 region has 13 residues. V was cut by 4 bases and J by 6 bases, with 14 bases left in between. The germline V gene encodes CDR1 DFQATT and CDR2 SNEGSKA (reference sequence). The chain's CDR3 is CSANRRDYDTQYF. CDR3 nucleotide sequence: TGCAGTGCTAATCGCCGAGACTACGATACGCAGTATTTT.

This clonotype was observed a few times. V and J are TRBV20-1 and TRBJ2-7; 14 bases align to TRBD2. Germline V CDR1 and CDR2: DFQATT, SNEGSKA (reference sequence). The CDR3 length is 15 residues. J gave up 6 bases and V 1 base, and 5 bases lay outside the gene matches. CDR3 bases: TGCAGTGCTAGAGGAAGGACTAGCGGGAGGTTCGAGCAGTACTTC. Encoded protein: CSARGRTSGRFEQYF.

The rearrangement uses TRBV7-4 and TRBJ1-3, with 9 bases identical to TRBD1. The CDR3 sequence is 16 residues long. Germline-derived CDR1 and CDR2 are SGHVT and SQSDAQ. V lost 4 bases and J lost 8; bases outside the gene matches: 12. For the CDR3, the DNA is TGTGCCAGCAGCTCCGGGACAGGGAGGAACTGGGACACCATATATTTT. Protein: CASSSGTGRNWDTIYF.

This clonotype has at least ten counts. V is TRBV2 and J is TRBJ2-5; tentative D call: TRBD1 (5 bases). The CDR3 runs to 14 residues. V was clipped by 5 bases and J by 1 base, with 11 bases between them. Germline V gene data show CDR1 as SNHLY and CDR2 as FYNNEI. The CDR3 region is CASSLSTVQETQYF. DNA for the CDR3: TGTGCCAGCAGTCTATCGACAGTCCAAGAGACCCAGTACTTC.

This clonotype has ten or more counts. The chain has TRBV10-3 and TRBJ1-2; tentatively, D is TRBD1 (6 bases). CDR3 length: 15 amino acids. V was trimmed by 2 bases and J by 3 bases, leaving 13 bases between them. Germline CDR1 is ENHRY and CDR2 is SYGVKD. The CDR3: CAISERTRGDYGYTF. The CDR3 DNA reads TGTGCCATCAGTGAGAGGACCAGGGGTGACTATGGCTACACCTTC.

This clonotype was seen just once. A read error may account for a junction end that differs from germline. The chain couples TRBV7-3 to TRBJ2-7, with D unresolved. The CDR3 is 15 amino acids. Germline V gene lookup returns CDR1 SGHTA and CDR2 FQGTGA. Written as DNA, the CDR3 is TGCGCCAGCAGCCAAGATTCCTCCCAAACCTACGAGCAGTACTTC. It yields the protein CASSQDSSQTYEQYF.

The sample holds a few counts of this clonotype. V is TRBV4-1 and J is TRBJ2-2; D remains unclear. CDR3 size: 12 residues. V was shortened by 3 bases and J by 7 bases, with 6 bases between the two germline ends. Germline V lookup: CDR1 MGHRA, CDR2 YSYEKL. The DNA for the CDR3 is TGCGCCAGCAGCCATCCGAACGGGGAGCTGTTTTTT. It is translated as CASSHPNGELFF.

About this clonotype itself: At one of its ends the junction is not consistent with the germline gene, which may arise from a read error. J is TRBJ1-1 and V is TRBV7-9; 7 positions match TRBD1. The germline V gene encodes CDR1 SEHNR and CDR2 FQNEAQ (reference sequence). This CDR3 has 14 residues. The CDR3 DNA follows: TGCGCCAGCAGCTACGGGACAGCCGTCACTGAAGCTTTCTTT. Protein product: CASSYGTAVTEAFF. The full variable domain, in which reference TRBV7-9 and TRBJ1-1 provide the parts outside the CDR3, is DTGVSQNPRHKITKRGQNVTFRCDPISEHNRLYWYRQTLGQGPEFLTYFQNEAQLEKSRLLSDRFSAERPKGSFSTLEIQRTEQGDSAMYLCASSYGTAVTEAFFGQGTRLTVV.

This clonotype was counted between two and nine times. The V call is TRBV5-1, the J call TRBJ2-2; the D gene is possibly TRBD2 (5 bases). The V gene lost 2 bases and the J gene lost 8 bases, with 16 bases spanning the gap. Per the germline V gene, CDR1 is SGHRS and CDR2 is YFSETQ. This CDR3 is 15 amino acids long. Here the CDR3 reads CASSFSGPTSGELFF. As DNA, the CDR3 is TGCGCCAGCAGCTTCAGCGGCCCAACGTCGGGGGAGCTGTTTTTT. The variable domain in full, completed from reference TRBV5-1 and TRBJ2-2, reads KAGVTQTPRYLIKTRGQQVTLSCSPISGHRSVSWYQQTPGQGLQFLFEYFSETQRNKGNFPGRFSGRQFSNSRSEMNVSTLELGDSALYLCASSFSGPTSGELFFGEGSRLTVL.